Listed here is a single TCR beta chain. Its antigen is undetermined. TCRdb analysed the reads with MiXCR anew, one entry per CDR3 protein. The repertoire holds about 920,000 distinct CDR3 sequences, with roughly 30% as singletons. Trimming pared 2 bases from V and 7 bases from J, leaving 17 bases between. Germline values: CDR1 ENHRY, CDR2 SYGVKD. The CDR3 is 15 residues long. This specimen belongs to a study of T cell repertoires in cytomegalovirus infection. Study overall: CMV epitopes that were recently identified and HLA-C-restricted were used alongside well-studied HLA-B-restricted ones. Evidence of both CMV infection and a matching HLA type came from public TCR beta signatures. Whole-study results and caveats: Frequencies of public TCR beta families were cumulated, and this identified carriers of CMV plus the relevant HLA. HLA-C-restricted CMV clonotypes gave the most frequent clonotype in two of eight donors.

This sequence originates from a human donor in good health (CMV status not recorded). Some clones in this sample may be carry-over from other donors' samples. The specimen comprised cultured CD8+ T cells from PBMCs, sampled from culture after CMV antigen stimulation. The chain is built from TRBV10-3 and TRBJ1-2, with D tentatively TRBD1 (5 bases). The CDR3 region is CAISEDTSGRGGYTF. The CDR3 DNA reads TGTGCCATCAGTGAGGACACGTCGGGGCGGGGTGGCTACACCTTC.